This TCR beta chain was retrieved from a study of OX40 agonist ivuxolimab in advanced cancers. The CDR3 contains 16 residues. From germline, CDR1 is LNHNV and CDR2 YYDKDF (reference sequence). Trimming cost V 2 bases and J 3 bases, with 13 bases left between them. Produced via immunoSEQ multiplex PCR; TCRdb's table is partial and in-frame only. In the table there are around 140,000 clones, more than 85% of which are singletons. The clonotype was recovered from an adult with an advanced solid tumor such as melanoma, head and neck, liver or kidney cancer. The rearrangement uses TRBV15 and TRBJ1-4; D perhaps matches TRBD1 (6 bases). The sequencing here drew on CD4+ or CD8+ T cells sorted from blood, taken in a trial of the OX40 agonist ivuxolimab. CDR3 nucleotides: TGTGCCACCAGCAGACCACAGGGACGGTCTAATGAAAAACTGTTTTTT. Its protein product is CATSRPQGRSNEKLFF.